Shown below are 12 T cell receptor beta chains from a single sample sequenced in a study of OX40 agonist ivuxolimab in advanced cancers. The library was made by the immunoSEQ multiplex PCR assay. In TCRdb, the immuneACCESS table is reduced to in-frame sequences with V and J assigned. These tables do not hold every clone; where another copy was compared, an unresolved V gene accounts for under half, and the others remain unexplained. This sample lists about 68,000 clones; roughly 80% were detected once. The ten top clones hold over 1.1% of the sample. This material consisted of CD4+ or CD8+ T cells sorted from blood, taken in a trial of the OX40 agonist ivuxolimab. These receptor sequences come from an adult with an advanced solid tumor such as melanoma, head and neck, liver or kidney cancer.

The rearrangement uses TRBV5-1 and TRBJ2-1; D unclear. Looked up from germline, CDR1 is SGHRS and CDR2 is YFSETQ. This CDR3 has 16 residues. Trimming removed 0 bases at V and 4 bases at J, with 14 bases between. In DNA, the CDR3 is TGCGCCAGCAGCTTGGTCTCGTCTCCCGGGTACAATGAGCAGTTCTTC. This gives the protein CASSLVSSPGYNEQFF.

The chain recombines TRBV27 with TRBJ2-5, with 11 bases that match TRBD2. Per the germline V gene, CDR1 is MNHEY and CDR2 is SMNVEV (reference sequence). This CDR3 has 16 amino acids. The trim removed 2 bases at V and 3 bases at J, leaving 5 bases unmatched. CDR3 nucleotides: TGTGCCAGCAGTTTAACTAGCGGGGGTATTAAAGAGACCCAGTACTTC. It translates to CASSLTSGGIKETQYF.

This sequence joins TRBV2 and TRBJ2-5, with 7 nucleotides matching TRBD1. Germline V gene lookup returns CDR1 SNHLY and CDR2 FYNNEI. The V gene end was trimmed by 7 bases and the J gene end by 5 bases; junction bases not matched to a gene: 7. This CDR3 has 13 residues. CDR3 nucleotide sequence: TGTGCCAGCAATCCGGACAGGCGGGAGACCCAGTACTTC. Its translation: CASNPDRRETQYF.

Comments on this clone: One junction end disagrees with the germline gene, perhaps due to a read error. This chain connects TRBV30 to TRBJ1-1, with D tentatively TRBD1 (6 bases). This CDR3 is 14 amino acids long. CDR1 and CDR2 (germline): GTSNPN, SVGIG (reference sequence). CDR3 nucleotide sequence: TGTGCCTGGAGGGAGGCTCGTGTCCCCCTAGAGGGGGTCTTT. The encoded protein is CAWREARVPLEGVF.

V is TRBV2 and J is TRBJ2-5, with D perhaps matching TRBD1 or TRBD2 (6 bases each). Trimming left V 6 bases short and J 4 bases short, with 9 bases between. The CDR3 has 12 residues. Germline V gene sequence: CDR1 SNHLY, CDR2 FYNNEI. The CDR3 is CASSGGGETQYF. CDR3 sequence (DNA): TGTGCCAGCAGCGGGGGCGGAGAGACCCAGTACTTC.

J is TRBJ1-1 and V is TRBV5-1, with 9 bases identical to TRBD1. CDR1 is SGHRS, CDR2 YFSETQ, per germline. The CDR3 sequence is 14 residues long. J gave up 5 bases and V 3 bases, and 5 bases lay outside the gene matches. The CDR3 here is CASSYGQGTTEAFF. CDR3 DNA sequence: TGCGCCAGCAGCTACGGACAGGGGACGACTGAAGCTTTCTTT.

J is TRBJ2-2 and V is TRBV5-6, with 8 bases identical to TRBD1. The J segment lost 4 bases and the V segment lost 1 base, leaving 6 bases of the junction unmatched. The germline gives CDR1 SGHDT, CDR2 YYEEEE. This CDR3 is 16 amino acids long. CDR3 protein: CASSLFRGQGTGELFF. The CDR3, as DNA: TGTGCCAGCAGCTTGTTCAGGGGGCAAGGCACCGGGGAGCTGTTTTTT.

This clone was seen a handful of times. The CDR3 region has the DNA TGTGCCAGCAGCTTAGTCAGGGGGCATAGGAGCTACACCTTC. Amino acids: CASSLVRGHRSYTF. This sequence joins TRBV11-2 and TRBJ1-2; 8 bases align to TRBD1. The germline V gene has CDR1 SGHAT and CDR2 FQNNGV. CDR3 length equals 14 residues. V lost 1 base, J lost 9 bases, and 7 bases stayed unmatched.

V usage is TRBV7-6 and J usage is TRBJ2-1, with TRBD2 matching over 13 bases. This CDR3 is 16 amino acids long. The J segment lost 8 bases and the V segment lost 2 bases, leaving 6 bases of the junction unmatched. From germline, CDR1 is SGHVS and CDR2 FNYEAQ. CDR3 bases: TGTGCCAGCAGCTTACTACTAGCGGGGGGGCAAGATGAGCAGTTCTTC. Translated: CASSLLLAGGQDEQFF. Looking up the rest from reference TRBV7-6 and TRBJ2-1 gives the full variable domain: GAGVSQSPRYKVTKRGQDVALRCDPISGHVSLYWYRQALGQGPEFLTYFNYEAQQDKSGLPNDRFSAERPEGSISTLTIQRTEQRDSAMYRCASSLLLAGGQDEQFFGPGTRLTVL.

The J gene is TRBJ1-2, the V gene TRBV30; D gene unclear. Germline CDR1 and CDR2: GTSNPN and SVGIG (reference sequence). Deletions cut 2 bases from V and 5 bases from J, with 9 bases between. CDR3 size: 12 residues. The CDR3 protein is CAWSSDLYGYTF. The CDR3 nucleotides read TGTGCCTGGAGTTCCGATTTATATGGCTACACCTTC.

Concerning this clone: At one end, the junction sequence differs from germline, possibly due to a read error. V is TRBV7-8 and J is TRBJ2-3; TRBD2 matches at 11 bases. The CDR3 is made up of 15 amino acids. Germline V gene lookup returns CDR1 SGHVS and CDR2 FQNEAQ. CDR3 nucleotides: TGTGCCAGCAGCCTAGCGGGGGGCACCAAAGATACGCAGTATTTT. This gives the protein CASSLAGGTKDTQYF.

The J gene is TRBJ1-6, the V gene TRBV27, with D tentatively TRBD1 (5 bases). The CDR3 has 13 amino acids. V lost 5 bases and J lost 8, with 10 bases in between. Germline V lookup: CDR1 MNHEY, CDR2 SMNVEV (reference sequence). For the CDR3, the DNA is TGTGCCAGCAGTCCCCAGGGTTATTCACCCCTCCACTTT. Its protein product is CASSPQGYSPLHF.